What follows is one TCR beta chain and its context. The sample originates from a study of shared T cell receptors in the human thymus. The repertoire was sequenced with immunoSEQ multiplex PCR; TCRdb's copy has only in-frame clones and lacks some. The table has hundreds of thousands of clones, roughly 88% seen once; the top ten hold 0.0085% to 0.012%. Germline loops: CDR1 SGDLS, CDR2 YYNGEE. The CDR3 length is 16 residues. The ends lost 3 bases at V and 7 bases at J; junction bases unmatched: 12. This same sample was also part of a study on human thymus T cells. From that paper: From resections taken during corrective heart surgery, the thymus tissue was obtained. Thymic and blood repertoires seemed to favor certain V and J genes. Related research has reported that thymic repertoires overlap highly among unrelated individuals.

The chain combines TRBV9 with TRBJ2-1; 8 positions match TRBD1. The sample comprised thymocytes. This TCR came from a boy less than two years old with a congenital heart defect. The CDR3 DNA reads as TGTGCCAGCAGCGCTGGGACAGGAGCGGAGATGAATGAGCAGTTCTTC. Its protein is CASSAGTGAEMNEQFF.